Sequencing of this T cell receptor (beta chain) was carried out in a study of blood T cell repertoires in COVID-19. Trimming left V 4 bases short and J 4 bases short, with 12 bases between. The CDR3 has 14 residues. Germline assignment: CDR1 LGHDT and CDR2 YNNKEL (reference sequence). Per the original data handling: Researchers report that nucleated cell counts were estimated from reference gene primer amplification. Clones were sequenced by immunoSEQ multiplex PCR, and TCRdb holds only the in-frame ones, with some missing. V and J calls and clone size are those listed in that table; D and trimming were worked out from the DNA. The sample records hundreds of thousands of clones, 75% to 90% being singletons.

This sequence was found in a woman aged 50 to 60 with COVID-19, enrolled during active disease. The material sequenced was peripheral blood. The chain employs TRBV3-1 (or the pseudogene TRBV3-2) and TRBJ2-3; unclear D gene. DNA for the CDR3: TGTGCCAGCAGCCCCCGACATGTGGCAGATACGCAGTATTTT. Protein sequence: CASSPRHVADTQYF.